This T cell receptor (beta chain) comes out of a study of identical twins. Study results and caveats: Excess low generation probability was seen in twin-shared out-of-frame alpha sequences. In cord blood, abundant beta clonotypes had fewer insertions; memory showed no trend.

A note on this clonotype: Antigen: not known.

V dropped 3 bases and J dropped 4; count of bases not matched to a gene: 11. Germline V gives CDR1 SGHRS, CDR2 YFSETQ. The CDR3 extends over 16 amino acids. A universal primer site was added by template switching, and unique molecular identifiers were carried by the cDNA. TCRdb processed the 5' RACE reads anew with MiXCR; each CDR3 protein has one entry. The sample records fewer than 350,000 distinct CDR3 sequences, less than 9% being singletons. These data also formed part of another study, on yellow fever vaccine responses in identical twins.

This rearrangement joins TRBV5-1 to TRBJ2-3; 7 bases align to TRBD2. Sequencing was performed on memory (CD45RO+) T cells sorted from blood. This TCR derives from a woman aged 18-30 years in good health. The DNA for the CDR3 is TGCGCCAGCAGCTCGAGTCGCGGGGGTTTGTCAGATACGCAGTATTTT. It specifies CASSSSRGGLSDTQYF.